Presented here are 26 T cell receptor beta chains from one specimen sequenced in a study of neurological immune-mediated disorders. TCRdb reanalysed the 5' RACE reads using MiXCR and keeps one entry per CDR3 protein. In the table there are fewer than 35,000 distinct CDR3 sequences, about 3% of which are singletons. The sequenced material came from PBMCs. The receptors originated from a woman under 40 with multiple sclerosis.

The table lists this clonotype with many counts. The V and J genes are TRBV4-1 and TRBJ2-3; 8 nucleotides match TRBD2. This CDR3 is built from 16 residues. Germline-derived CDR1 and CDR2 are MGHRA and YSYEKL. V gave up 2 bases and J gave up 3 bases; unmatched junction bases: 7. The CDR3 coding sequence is TGCGCCAGCAGCCAAATCGTCGGACTAGCAACAGATACGCAGTATTTT. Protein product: CASSQIVGLATDTQYF.

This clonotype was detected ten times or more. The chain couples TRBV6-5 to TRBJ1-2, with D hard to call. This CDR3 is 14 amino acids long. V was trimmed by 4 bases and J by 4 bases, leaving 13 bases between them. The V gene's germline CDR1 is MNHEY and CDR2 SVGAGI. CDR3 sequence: CASSSPGRSYGYTF. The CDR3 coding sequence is TGTGCCAGCAGTTCCCCCGGACGATCCTATGGCTACACCTTC.

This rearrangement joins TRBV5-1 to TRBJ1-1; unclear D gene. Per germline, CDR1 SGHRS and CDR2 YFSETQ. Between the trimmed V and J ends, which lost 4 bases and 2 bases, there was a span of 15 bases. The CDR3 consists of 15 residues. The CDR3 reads CASSRIEKINTEAFF. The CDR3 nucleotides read TGCGCCAGCAGCCGGATCGAGAAGATAAACACTGAAGCTTTCTTT.

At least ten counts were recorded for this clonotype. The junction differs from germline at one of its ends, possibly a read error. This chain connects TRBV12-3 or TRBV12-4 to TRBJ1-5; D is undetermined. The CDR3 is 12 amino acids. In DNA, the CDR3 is TGTGCCAGCAGTTTATCTAACCAGCCCCAGAATTTT. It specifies CASSLSNQPQNF.

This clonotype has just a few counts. CDR3 nucleotide sequence: TGTGCCAGCAGTGAAGCTAAGCAGTGGACAGGGAAAAATGAGCAGTTCTTC. It is translated as CASSEAKQWTGKNEQFF. The V call is TRBV6-1, the J call TRBJ2-1; 8 nucleotides match TRBD1. This CDR3 is built from 17 residues. The germline V gene has CDR1 MNHNS and CDR2 SASEGT. Germline trimming cut 0 bases from V and 7 bases from J; bases unmatched to any gene: 11.

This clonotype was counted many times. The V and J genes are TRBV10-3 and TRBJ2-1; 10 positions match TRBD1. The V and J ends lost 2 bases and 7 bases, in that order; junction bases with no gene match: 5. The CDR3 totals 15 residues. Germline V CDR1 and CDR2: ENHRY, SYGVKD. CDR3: CAISEGTGESNEQFF. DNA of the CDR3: TGTGCCATCAGTGAGGGGACAGGGGAGAGTAATGAGCAGTTCTTC.

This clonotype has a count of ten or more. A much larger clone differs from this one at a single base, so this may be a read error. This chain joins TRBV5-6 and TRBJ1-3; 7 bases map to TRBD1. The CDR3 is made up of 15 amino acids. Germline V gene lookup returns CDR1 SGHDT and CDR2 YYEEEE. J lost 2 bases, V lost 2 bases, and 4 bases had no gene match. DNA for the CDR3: TGTGCCAGCAGCTTACCGACAGGGACTGGAAACACCATATATTTT. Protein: CASSLPTGTGNTIYF. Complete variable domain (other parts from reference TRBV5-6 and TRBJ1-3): DAGVTQSPTHLIKTRGQQVTLRCSPKSGHDTVSWYQQALGQGPQFIFQYYEEEERQRGNFPDRFSGHQFPNYSSELNVNALLLGDSALYLCASSLPTGTGNTIYFGEGSWLTVV.

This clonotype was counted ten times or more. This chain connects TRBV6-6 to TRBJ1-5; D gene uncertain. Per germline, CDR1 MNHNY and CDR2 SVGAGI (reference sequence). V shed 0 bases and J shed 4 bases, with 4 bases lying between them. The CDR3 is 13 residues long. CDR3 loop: CASSYSTNQPQHF. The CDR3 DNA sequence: TGTGCCAGCAGTTACTCGACAAATCAGCCCCAGCATTTT.

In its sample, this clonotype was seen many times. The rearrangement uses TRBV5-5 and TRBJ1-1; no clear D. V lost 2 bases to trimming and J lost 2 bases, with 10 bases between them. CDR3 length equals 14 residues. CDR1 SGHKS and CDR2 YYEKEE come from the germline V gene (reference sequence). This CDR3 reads CASSFGLSNTEAFF. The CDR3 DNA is TGTGCCAGCAGCTTCGGGCTATCCAACACTGAAGCTTTCTTT.

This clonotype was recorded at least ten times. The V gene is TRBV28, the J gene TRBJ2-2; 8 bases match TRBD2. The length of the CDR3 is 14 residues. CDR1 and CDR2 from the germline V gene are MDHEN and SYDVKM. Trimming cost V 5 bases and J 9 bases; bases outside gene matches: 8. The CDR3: CASSPWTSYRELFF. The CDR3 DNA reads TGTGCCAGCAGTCCCTGGACTAGCTACAGGGAGCTGTTTTTT.

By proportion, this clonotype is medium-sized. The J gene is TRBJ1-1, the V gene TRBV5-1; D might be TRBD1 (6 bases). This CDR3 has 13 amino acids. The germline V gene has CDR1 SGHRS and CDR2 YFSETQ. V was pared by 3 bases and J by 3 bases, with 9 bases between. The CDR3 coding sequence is TGCGCCAGCAGCTGGGGGCGGGACACTGAAGCTTTCTTT. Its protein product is CASSWGRDTEAFF. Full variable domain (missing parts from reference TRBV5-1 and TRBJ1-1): KAGVTQTPRYLIKTRGQQVTLSCSPISGHRSVSWYQQTPGQGLQFLFEYFSETQRNKGNFPGRFSGRQFSNSRSEMNVSTLELGDSALYLCASSWGRDTEAFFGQGTRLTVV.

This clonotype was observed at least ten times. The CDR3 DNA follows: TGTGCCAGCAGCTCGGCTATCAGAACAACTAATGAAAAACTGTTTTTT. Protein product: CASSSAIRTTNEKLFF. The chain carries TRBV11-2 and TRBJ1-4; D gene ambiguous. V was pared by 4 bases and J by 0 bases, with 12 bases between. This CDR3 has 16 residues. Germline V lookup: CDR1 SGHAT, CDR2 FQNNGV.

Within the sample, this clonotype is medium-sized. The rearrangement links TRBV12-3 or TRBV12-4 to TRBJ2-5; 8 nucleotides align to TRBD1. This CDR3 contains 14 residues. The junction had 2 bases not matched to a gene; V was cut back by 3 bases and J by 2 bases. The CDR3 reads CASSFGTGQETQYF. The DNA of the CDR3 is TGTGCCAGCAGTTTCGGGACAGGTCAAGAGACCCAGTACTTC.

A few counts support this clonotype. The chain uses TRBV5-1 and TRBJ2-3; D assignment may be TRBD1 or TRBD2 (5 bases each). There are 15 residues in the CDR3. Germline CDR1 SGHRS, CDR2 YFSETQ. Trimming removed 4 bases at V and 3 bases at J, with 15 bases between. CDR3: CASSTRDPLTDTQYF. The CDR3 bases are TGCGCCAGCAGCACCCGGGACCCGTTAACAGATACGCAGTATTTT.

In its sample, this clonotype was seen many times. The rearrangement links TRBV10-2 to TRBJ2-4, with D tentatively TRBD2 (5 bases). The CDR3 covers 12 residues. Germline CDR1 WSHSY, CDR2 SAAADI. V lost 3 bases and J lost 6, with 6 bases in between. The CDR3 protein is CASSDGGNIQYF. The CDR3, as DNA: TGCGCCAGCAGTGATGGAGGAAACATTCAGTACTTC.

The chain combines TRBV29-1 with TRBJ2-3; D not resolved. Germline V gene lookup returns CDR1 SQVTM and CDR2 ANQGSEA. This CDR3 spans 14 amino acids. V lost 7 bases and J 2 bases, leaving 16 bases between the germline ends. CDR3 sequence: CSGLMWGDTDTQYF. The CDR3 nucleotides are TGCAGCGGTTTGATGTGGGGTGACACAGATACGCAGTATTTT.

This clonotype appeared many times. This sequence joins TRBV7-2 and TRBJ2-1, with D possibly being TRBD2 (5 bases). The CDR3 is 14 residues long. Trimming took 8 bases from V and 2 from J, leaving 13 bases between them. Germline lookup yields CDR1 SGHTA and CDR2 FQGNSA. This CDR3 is CASLGEGPYNEQFF. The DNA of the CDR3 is TGTGCCAGCCTCGGGGAAGGGCCCTACAATGAGCAGTTCTTC.

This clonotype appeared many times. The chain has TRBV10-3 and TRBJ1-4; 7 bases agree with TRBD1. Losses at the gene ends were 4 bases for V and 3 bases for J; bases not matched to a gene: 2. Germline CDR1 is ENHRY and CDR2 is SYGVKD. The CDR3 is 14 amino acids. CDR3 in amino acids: CAISVTGANEKLFF. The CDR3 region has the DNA TGTGCCATCAGTGTAACAGGGGCTAATGAAAAACTGTTTTTT.

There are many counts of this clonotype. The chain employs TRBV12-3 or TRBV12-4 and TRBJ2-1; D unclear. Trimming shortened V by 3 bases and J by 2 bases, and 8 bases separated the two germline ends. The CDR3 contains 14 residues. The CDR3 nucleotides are TGTGCCAGCAGTTTTCTTACTGCCTACAATGAGCAGTTCTTC. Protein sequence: CASSFLTAYNEQFF.

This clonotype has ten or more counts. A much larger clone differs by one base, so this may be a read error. The CDR3 coding sequence is TGCAGTGCAACGGTAGCTGAAGCTTTCTTT. It yields the protein CSATVAEAFF. The chain couples TRBV20-1 to TRBJ1-1; D is unclear. Per germline, CDR1 DFQATT and CDR2 SNEGSKA (reference sequence). The V and J ends lost 6 bases and 6 bases respectively, with 8 bases between them. The CDR3 spans 10 residues.

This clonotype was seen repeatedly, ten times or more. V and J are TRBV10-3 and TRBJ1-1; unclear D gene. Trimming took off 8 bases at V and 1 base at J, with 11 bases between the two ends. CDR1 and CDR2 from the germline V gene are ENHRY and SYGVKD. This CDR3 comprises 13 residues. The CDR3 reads CAIGSQKNTEAFF. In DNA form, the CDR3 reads TGTGCCATCGGCAGTCAGAAGAACACTGAAGCTTTCTTT.

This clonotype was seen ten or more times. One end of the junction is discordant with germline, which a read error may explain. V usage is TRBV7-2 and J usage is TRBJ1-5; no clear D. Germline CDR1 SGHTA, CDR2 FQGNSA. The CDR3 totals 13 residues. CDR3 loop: CASSQSSNQPQNF. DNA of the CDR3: TGTGCCAGCAGCCAGTCCAGCAATCAGCCCCAGAATTTT.

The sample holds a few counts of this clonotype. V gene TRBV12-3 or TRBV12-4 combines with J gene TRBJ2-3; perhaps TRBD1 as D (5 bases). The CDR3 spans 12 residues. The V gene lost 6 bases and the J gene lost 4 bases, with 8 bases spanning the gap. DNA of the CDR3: TGTGCCAGCAGCCCGACAGCAGATACGCAGTATTTT. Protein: CASSPTADTQYF.

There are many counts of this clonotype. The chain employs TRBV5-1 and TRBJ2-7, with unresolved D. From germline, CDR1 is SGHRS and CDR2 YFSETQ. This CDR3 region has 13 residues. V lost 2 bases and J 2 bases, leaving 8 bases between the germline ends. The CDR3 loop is CASSFRSPYEQYF. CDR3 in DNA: TGCGCCAGCAGCTTCCGGAGCCCCTACGAGCAGTACTTC.

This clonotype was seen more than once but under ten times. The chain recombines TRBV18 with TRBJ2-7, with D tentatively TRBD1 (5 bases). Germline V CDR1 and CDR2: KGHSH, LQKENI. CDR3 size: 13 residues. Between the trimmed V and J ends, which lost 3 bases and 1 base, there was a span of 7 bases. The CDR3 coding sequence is TGTGCCAGCTCACCCCAGGGTTCCTACGAGCAGTACTTC. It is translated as CASSPQGSYEQYF.

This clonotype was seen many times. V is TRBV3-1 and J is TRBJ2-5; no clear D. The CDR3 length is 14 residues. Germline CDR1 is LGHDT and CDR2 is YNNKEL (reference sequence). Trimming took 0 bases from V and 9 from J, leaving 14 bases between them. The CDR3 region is CASSQDYSRRAQYF. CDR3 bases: TGTGCCAGCAGCCAAGATTATTCCCGACGGGCCCAGTACTTC.